This is a list of T cell receptor beta chains from one sample in a study of cytomegalovirus exposure and HLA in healthy donors. Clones were sequenced by immunoSEQ multiplex PCR, and TCRdb holds only the in-frame ones, with some missing. The sample records a few hundred thousand clones, 80% to 85% being singletons. Sequencing was done on a sample of PBMCs. These receptors all stem from a woman under 40 in good health and CMV-seropositive. Both conserved end residues are part of each CDR3. A D gene is named only where the DNA matches it firmly. Some rows have no size entry. The others give once, few or many, or a class for an expanded clone.

>.|TRBD1|TRBJ1-2|TRBV7-9
CASSSTGINYGYTF
TGTGCCAGCAGCTCGACAGGGATTAACTATGGCTACACCTTC
>.|.|TRBJ2-3|TRBV7-2
CASSSKDGVFTDTQYF
TGTGCCAGCAGCTCCAAAGACGGGGTCTTCACAGATACGCAGTATTTT
>.|.|TRBJ2-1|TRBV2
CASSSTPKPNEQFF
TGTGCCAGCAGTTCCACCCCAAAGCCCAATGAGCAGTTCTTC
>once|.|TRBJ1-2|TRBV6-5
CASSYGGHNYGYTF
TGTGCCAGCAGTTATGGAGGACACAACTATGGCTACACCTTC
>.|TRBD1|TRBJ1-2|TRBV27
CASSMGQPYGYTF
TGTGCCAGCAGTATGGGACAGCCCTATGGCTACACCTTC
>.|.|TRBJ2-7|TRBV5-4
CASSLAGNEQYF
TGTGCCAGCAGCTTGGCGGGCAACGAGCAGTACTTC
>.|.|TRBJ1-1|TRBV5-6
CASSLNTGGRTEAFF
TGTGCCAGCAGCTTGAATACCGGGGGTAGAACTGAAGCTTTCTTT
>.|.|TRBJ1-2|TRBV28
CASRLGTYYGYTF
TGTGCCAGCAGATTGGGAACCTACTATGGCTACACCTTC
>.|.|TRBJ2-3|TRBV29-1
CSVPGGPQYF
TGCAGCGTCCCGGGGGGCCCGCAGTATTTT
>.|TRBD2|TRBJ2-7|TRBV5-6
CASTPWGGTYEQYF
TGTGCCAGCACCCCGTGGGGGGGAACTTACGAGCAGTACTTC
>once|.|TRBJ2-3|TRBV9
CASSAQLAGERDTQYF
TGTGCCAGCAGCGCCCAACTAGCCGGGGAGCGCGATACGCAGTATTTT
>.|.|TRBJ1-4|TRBV9
CASSAFSGETNEKLFF
TGTGCCAGCAGCGCATTTTCAGGGGAAACTAATGAAAAACTGTTTTTT
>.|TRBD2|TRBJ2-7|TRBV5-1
CASSFWAGESYEQYF
TGCGCCAGCAGCTTTTGGGCGGGAGAGTCCTACGAGCAGTACTTC
>.|.|TRBJ1-2|TRBV4-2
CASSQAAYGYTF
TGTGCCAGCAGCCAAGCGGCCTATGGCTACACCTTC
>.|.|TRBJ2-7|TRBV5-1
CASSLEGVNFYEQYF
TGCGCCAGCAGCTTGGAAGGGGTAAACTTCTACGAGCAGTACTTC
>.|.|TRBJ2-1|TRBV28
CASSLTVDYNEQFF
TGTGCCAGCAGTTTGACCGTGGACTACAATGAGCAGTTCTTC
>.|.|TRBJ1-2|TRBV2
CASSGGYGYTF
TGTGCCAGCAGCGGGGGGTATGGCTACACCTTC
>.|TRBD2|TRBJ2-1|TRBV13
CASSELAGLYNEQFF
TGTGCCAGCAGCGAACTAGCGGGACTCTACAATGAGCAGTTCTTC
>once|TRBD1|TRBJ1-3|TRBV5-1
CASSALPGGSGNTIYF
TGCGCCAGCAGCGCCTTGCCAGGGGGTTCGGGAAACACCATATATTTT
>.|.|TRBJ1-2|TRBV29-1
CSVTGTKSVGYGYTF
TGCAGCGTTACCGGGACCAAATCCGTAGGCTATGGCTACACCTTC
>.|TRBD1|TRBJ2-7|TRBV10-1
CASSLNRDRTTYEQYF
TGCGCCAGCAGCCTAAACCGGGACAGGACGACCTACGAGCAGTACTTC
>.|.|TRBJ2-7|TRBV9
CASSVGAISSYEQYF
TGTGCCAGCAGCGTCGGGGCCATAAGCTCCTACGAGCAGTACTTC